This record looks at one TCR beta chain sequence and its context. What it binds is unknown. It was RNA transcripts that yielded the amplified TCR beta CDR3 regions. Primed by the HTBI set, a first-round RT-PCR was run on the TCR CDR3. TCRdb recomputed calls from the multiplex PCR reads with MiXCR, one row per CDR3 protein. This table holds hundreds of thousands of distinct CDR3 sequences, 38% found once. Newly diagnosed patients aged 18 to 65 had hyperthyroidism of under 2 months' duration. PBMCs were collected from an approximately 9.3 ml volume of fresh peripheral blood. The data stem from a study of T cells in Graves' hyperthyroidism and ophthalmopathy. General study points: Median prediction lead before ophthalmopathy onset was 6.5 months with the model. Most thyroid clonotypes expanded above 0.001 were also detected in blood.

The CDR3 spans 13 residues. Per germline, CDR1 ENHRY and CDR2 SYGVKD. Losses at the gene ends were 4 bases for V and 11 bases for J; bases not matched to a gene: 6. The V and J genes are TRBV10-3 and TRBJ1-5; TRBD1 matches at 9 bases. This receptor was taken from a man aged 18-30 years with Graves' hyperthyroidism. The specimen sequenced was blood. The CDR3 DNA sequence: TGTGCCATCAGTGGGACAGGGGAAGAGACCCAGCATTTT. This translates into CAISGTGEETQHF.